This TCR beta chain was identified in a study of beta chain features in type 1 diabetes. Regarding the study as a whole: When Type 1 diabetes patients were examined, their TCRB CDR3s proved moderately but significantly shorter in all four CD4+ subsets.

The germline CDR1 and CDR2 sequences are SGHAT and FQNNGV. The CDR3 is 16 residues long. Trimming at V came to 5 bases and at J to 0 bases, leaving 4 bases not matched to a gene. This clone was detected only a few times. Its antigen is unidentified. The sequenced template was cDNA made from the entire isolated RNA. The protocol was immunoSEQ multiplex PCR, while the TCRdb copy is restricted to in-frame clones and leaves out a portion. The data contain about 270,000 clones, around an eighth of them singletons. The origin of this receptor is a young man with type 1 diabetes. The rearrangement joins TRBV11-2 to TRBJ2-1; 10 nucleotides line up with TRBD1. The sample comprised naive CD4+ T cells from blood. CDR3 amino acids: CASSTRTGGSYNEQFF. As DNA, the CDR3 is TGTGCCAGCAGCACCCGGACAGGGGGCTCCTACAATGAGCAGTTCTTC.